This T cell receptor beta chain was recovered during a study of brain T cells in children with intractable seizures. Broader study findings: Patients' HCMV serostatus was unknown; virus specificity rests on CDR3 similarity alone.

This clone appeared once. What it recognizes is unknown. Assay: immunoSEQ multiplex PCR; the TCRdb copy retains only in-frame clones and omits some. The sample has around 80,000 clones, roughly 89% seen once. With 5 bases clipped from V and 8 bases from J, the junction kept 8 bases outside the gene matches. In germline, CDR1 is LNHNV, CDR2 YYDKDF (reference sequence). CDR3 size: 13 residues. Only cases whose brain tissue showed the highest T cell transcript signatures were sequenced. Patients received at least one anti-epileptic drug before surgery. V and J are TRBV15 and TRBJ1-2, with 7 nucleotides matching TRBD1. The receptor was derived from a girl aged 2 to 9 with Rasmussen encephalitis and intractable seizures. The specimen comprised peripheral blood, sampled at surgery. CDR3 sequence: CATSLDRVRGYTF. The CDR3 DNA follows: TGTGCCACCAGCCTAGACAGGGTCCGCGGCTACACCTTC.